Detailed here is one T cell receptor beta chain. TCRdb reprocessed the RT-PCR reads with MiXCR, giving one entry per CDR3 protein. The sample has about 680,000 distinct CDR3 sequences, approximately 15% seen once. CDR3 length equals 15 residues. The V gene's germline CDR1 is DFQATT and CDR2 SNEGSKA (reference sequence). Trimming left V 2 bases short and J 2 bases short, with 13 bases between. The TCR sequence derives from a female donor in good health, serving as a healthy control. Sequenced: memory CD4+ T cells from blood. The chain uses TRBV20-1 and TRBJ2-1; D might be TRBD1 or TRBD2, each matching 5 bases. The CDR3 DNA sequence: TGCAGTGCTAGAAGGGGAGCGGCGGCCTACAATGAGCAGTTCTTC. Protein: CSARRGAAAYNEQFF.